Listed below are T cell receptor beta chains from one sample, sequenced in a study of identical twins. One entry per CDR3 protein, called by TCRdb with MiXCR from the 5' RACE reads. The sample records about 890,000 distinct CDR3 sequences, around 12% being singletons. This sample also appeared in a second study, on yellow fever vaccine responses in identical twins.

The sample taken for sequencing was PBMCs. These receptors were taken from a woman younger than 35 in good health. Each CDR3 is given without its conserved first and last residue.

v_gene: TRBV20-1; CDR3aa: SARAGGPGVNSPLH
v_gene: TRBV24-1; CDR3aa: ATGRTGVNEQY
v_gene: TRBV7-8; CDR3aa: ASSLAEQGSGYT
v_gene: TRBV23-1; CDR3aa: ASSLYRCSYEQY
v_gene: TRBV5-8; CDR3aa: ASSFSGRLSYNEQF
v_gene: TRBV6-1; CDR3aa: ASSPVSNQPQH
v_gene: TRBV20-1; CDR3aa: SAGGQGFLQETQY
v_gene: TRBV20-1; CDR3aa: SASTGSNEQF
v_gene: TRBV15; CDR3aa: ATSRVNRDTGELF
v_gene: TRBV4-1; CDR3aa: ASSQWSGQAGTGELF
v_gene: TRBV10-1; CDR3aa: ASSAGGNGKNIQY
v_gene: TRBV10-3; CDR3aa: AIRAGGSRNEQF
v_gene: TRBV28; CDR3aa: ASSADRYNEQF
v_gene: TRBV7-2; CDR3aa: ASSPKGWGETQY
v_gene: TRBV24-1; CDR3aa: ATSDLSSGGEQF
v_gene: TRBV6-1; CDR3aa: ASSDVVESYNEQF
v_gene: TRBV6-1; CDR3aa: ASTQGARSYEQY
v_gene: TRBV10-2; CDR3aa: ASSEFLYNEQF
v_gene: TRBV7-9; CDR3aa: ASSDRGRDTGELF
v_gene: TRBV7-9; CDR3aa: ASSRSGAYNEQF
v_gene: TRBV12-3/TRBV12-4; CDR3aa: ASSLGDYPYEQY
v_gene: TRBV29-1; CDR3aa: SVDSVYEQF
v_gene: TRBV29-1; CDR3aa: SVEVGSGEAF
v_gene: TRBV28; CDR3aa: ASSSTGAGSYEQY
v_gene: TRBV24-1; CDR3aa: ATSDSGLAFADTQY
v_gene: TRBV29-1; CDR3aa: SARLAGEFGSYEQY
v_gene: TRBV5-1; CDR3aa: ASSFTGTSGTTDTQY
v_gene: TRBV11-2; CDR3aa: ASSLELRGGWNGELF
v_gene: TRBV6-2/TRBV6-3; CDR3aa: ASSPLRSSGGEGGTDTQY
v_gene: TRBV12-3/TRBV12-4; CDR3aa: ASSSRVQPQH
v_gene: TRBV5-1; CDR3aa: ASSLVQGKTYNEQF
v_gene: TRBV12-3/TRBV12-4; CDR3aa: ASSLGRVNTGELF
v_gene: TRBV11-2; CDR3aa: ASSLFGTQY
v_gene: TRBV2; CDR3aa: ASSEVAGDRPLNTEAF
v_gene: TRBV20-1; CDR3aa: SAREERQGASQPQH
v_gene: TRBV10-3; CDR3aa: AISEFSEGAKSPLH
v_gene: TRBV11-3; CDR3aa: ASSSQGALPGELF
v_gene: TRBV10-3; CDR3aa: AISVREVNNEQF
v_gene: TRBV12-3/TRBV12-4; CDR3aa: AICFRLAGGISYNEQF
v_gene: TRBV6-5; CDR3aa: ASSYSTDGSSYEQY
v_gene: TRBV28; CDR3aa: ASSSIGTGSTGELF
v_gene: TRBV2; CDR3aa: ASSVGDEQF
v_gene: TRBV18; CDR3aa: ASSPRTDLREQF
v_gene: TRBV7-2; CDR3aa: ASSDPGQLNTEAF
v_gene: TRBV27; CDR3aa: ASSTPGLGQETQY
v_gene: TRBV7-2; CDR3aa: ASTLIGGAETQY
v_gene: TRBV15; CDR3aa: ATSRFIGDLRPEQF
v_gene: TRBV15; CDR3aa: ATRDGQVNSPLH
v_gene: TRBV5-1; CDR3aa: ASSEHRGPYEQY